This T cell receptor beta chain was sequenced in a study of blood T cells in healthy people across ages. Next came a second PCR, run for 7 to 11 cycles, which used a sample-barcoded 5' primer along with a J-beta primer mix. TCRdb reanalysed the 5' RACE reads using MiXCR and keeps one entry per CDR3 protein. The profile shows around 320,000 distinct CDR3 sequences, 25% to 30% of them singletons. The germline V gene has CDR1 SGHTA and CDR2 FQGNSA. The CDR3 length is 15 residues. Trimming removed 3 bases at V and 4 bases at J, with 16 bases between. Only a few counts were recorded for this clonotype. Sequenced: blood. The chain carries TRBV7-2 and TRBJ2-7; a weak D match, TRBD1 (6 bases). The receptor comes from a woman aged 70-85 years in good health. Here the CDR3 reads CASSFDRYMGYEQYF. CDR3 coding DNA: TGTGCCAGCAGCTTCGACAGGTATATGGGTTACGAGCAGTACTTC. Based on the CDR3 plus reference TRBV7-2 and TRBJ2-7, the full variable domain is GAGVSQSPSNKVTEKGKDVELRCDPISGHTALYWYRQSLGQGLEFLIYFQGNSAPDKSGLPSDRFSAERTGGSVSTLTIQRTQQEDSAVYLCASSFDRYMGYEQYFGPGTRLTVT.